Sequencing of this TCR beta chain was carried out in a study of cytomegalovirus exposure and HLA in healthy donors. Overall study findings and caveats: The study flagged some 170 TCR beta chains as cytomegalovirus-associated.

A word on this clone: Its antigen is undetermined.

The PCR employed 60 Vbeta primers together with 13 Jbeta primers. Profiling relied on immunoSEQ multiplex PCR, and the TCRdb table lists in-frame clones only, not all of them. The listing contains about 170,000 clones. The TCR sequence derives from a woman under 30 in good health and CMV-seropositive. Sequencing was carried out using PBMCs.

The CDR3 is CSAGSSYEQYF. CDR3 coding DNA: TGCAGCGCCGGGAGCTCCTACGAGCAGTACTTC. V is TRBV20-1 and J is TRBJ2-7; TRBD2 is a possible D gene (6 bases). Looked up from germline, CDR1 is DFQATT and CDR2 is SNEGSKA (reference sequence). The CDR3 totals 11 residues.